The 8 T cell receptor beta chains in this list originate from one sample, sequenced in a study of cytomegalovirus exposure and HLA in healthy donors. 60 Vbeta and 13 Jbeta primers were used in PCR. Repertoires were generated with immunoSEQ multiplex PCR, while TCRdb's copy carries only in-frame clones and drops some. The data show 180,000 or so clones, around 79% seen once. Specimen: PBMCs. The receptors shown here come from a man aged 35-49 years in good health and CMV-seropositive.

This clone was picked up a small number of times. The chain is built from TRBV7-3 and TRBJ2-1; TRBD2 matches at 14 bases. V gave up 4 bases and J gave up 10 bases; unmatched junction bases: 9. The CDR3 is 16 residues long. Germline V lookup: CDR1 SGHTA, CDR2 FQGTGA. The CDR3 DNA follows: TGTGCCAGCAGCTCCCGAGTGGGACTAGCGGGAGACGAGCAGTTCTTC. Protein product: CASSSRVGLAGDEQFF.

Concerning this clone itself: Other DNA sequences in this specimen translate into the identical CDR3. The genes are TRBV2 and TRBJ2-7, with D hard to call. V lost 7 bases, J lost 2 bases, and 9 bases lay in between. Germline CDR1 is SNHLY and CDR2 is FYNNEI. The CDR3 consists of 12 residues. The DNA of the CDR3 is TGTGCCAGCAATGGGCAGGCCTACGAGCAGTACTTC. As protein: CASNGQAYEQYF. Looking up the rest from reference TRBV2 and TRBJ2-7 gives the full variable domain: EPEVTQTPSHQVTQMGQEVILRCVPISNHLYFYWYRQILGQKVEFLVSFYNNEISEKSEIFDDQFSVERPDGSNFTLKIRSTKLEDSAMYFCASNGQAYEQYFGPGTRLTVT.

The rearrangement uses TRBV2 and TRBJ1-4; TRBD1 matches at 7 bases. The CDR3 extends over 14 amino acids. CDR1 and CDR2 from the germline V gene are SNHLY and FYNNEI. J was trimmed by 4 bases and V by 4 bases; bases with no gene match: 3. The chain's CDR3 is CASSVRQGNEKLFF. CDR3 DNA sequence: TGTGCCAGCAGTGTGCGACAGGGTAATGAAAAACTGTTTTTT.

The CDR3 region has the DNA TGTGCCAGCAGCTTTCCTCCGGGACAGGGGTCGGAGACCCAGTACTTC. Its protein is CASSFPPGQGSETQYF. The V and J genes are TRBV7-8 and TRBJ2-5; 10 positions agree with TRBD1. Germline-derived CDR1 and CDR2 are SGHVS and FQNEAQ. V lost 3 bases to trimming and J lost 5 bases; unmatched junction nucleotides: 9. The CDR3 extends over 16 amino acids.

This clone has only a few counts. This chain uses TRBV7-8 with TRBJ1-2, with 11 bases fitting TRBD1. V dropped 5 bases and J dropped 7; count of bases not matched to a gene: 9. The CDR3 sequence is 15 residues long. Germline CDR1 and CDR2: SGHVS and FQNEAQ. CDR3 sequence reads: CASSPVGQGAAGYTF. The CDR3 nucleotides read TGTGCCAGCAGCCCGGTTGGACAGGGGGCTGCTGGCTACACCTTC.

CDR3 DNA sequence: TGTGCCAGCAGCTCTCTTCTCCGGGACAGGGGCTACGAGCAGTACTTC. This sequence encodes CASSSLLRDRGYEQYF. V usage is TRBV11-3 and J usage is TRBJ2-7; 10 nucleotides agree with TRBD1. There are 16 residues in the CDR3. Germline assignment: CDR1 SGHNT and CDR2 YENEEA. Unmatched junction bases numbered 9, after V lost 4 bases and J lost 3 bases.

This chain connects TRBV6-1 to TRBJ1-5, with no clear D. Trimming cost V 4 bases and J 6 bases, with 10 bases left between them. Germline lookup yields CDR1 MNHNS and CDR2 SASEGT. The length of the CDR3 is 13 residues. CDR3 in amino acids: CASSAAEGQPQHF. DNA of the CDR3: TGTGCCAGCAGTGCGGCCGAGGGTCAGCCCCAGCATTTT.

The genes are TRBV9 and TRBJ2-7, with TRBD1 matching 8 bases. Per germline, CDR1 SGDLS and CDR2 YYNGEE. The J segment lost 6 bases and the V segment lost 3 bases, leaving 8 bases of the junction unmatched. CDR3 size: 14 residues. In DNA, the CDR3 is TGTGCCAGCAGCGGAACCCAGGGGGCGAGCGAGCAGTACTTC. Translating it yields CASSGTQGASEQYF.